Listed below are T cell receptor beta chains from one sample, sequenced in a study of graft-versus-host responses after intestinal transplantation. This table comes from immunoSEQ multiplex PCR, and its TCRdb copy is limited to in-frame clones, with some not included. The sample holds over 65,000 clones; approximately 90% are singletons and the top ten take over 0.55%. Sequencing was performed on PBMCs, taken 98 days after intestinal transplantation. These receptor sequences come from a human patient who received an intestinal transplant, so some T cells may come from the graft donor. CDR3s include the opening cysteine and the closing phenylalanine or tryptophan. Fields, in order: CDR3 DNA, CDR3 protein, clone size, V gene, D gene, J gene. The D gene is left open where the match is weak. Clone size is not always given. Where it is, it says once, few, many or a class for expanded clones.

CDR3nt: TGCGCCAGCAGCCAGGTGGACAGGGGGAATTACGAGCAGTACTTC; CDR3aa: CASSQVDRGNYEQYF; abundance: -; v_gene: TRBV4-1; d_gene: TRBD1; j_gene: TRBJ2-7
CDR3nt: TGTGCCAGCAGCCTAGGAGGGGTAGATACGCAGTATTTT; CDR3aa: CASSLGGVDTQYF; abundance: -; v_gene: TRBV11-3; d_gene: -; j_gene: TRBJ2-3
CDR3nt: TGTGCCAGCAGCCTACCGGGACGAAACACCGGGGAGCTGTTTTTT; CDR3aa: CASSLPGRNTGELFF; abundance: once; v_gene: TRBV7-9; d_gene: -; j_gene: TRBJ2-2
CDR3nt: TGTGCCAGTAGTATATCGGGGGCCCTCTTCCAAGAGACCCAGTACTTC; CDR3aa: CASSISGALFQETQYF; abundance: -; v_gene: TRBV19; d_gene: -; j_gene: TRBJ2-5
CDR3nt: TGCGCCAGCAGCCCGGACAGGGCGTCCGGGGAGCTGTTTTTT; CDR3aa: CASSPDRASGELFF; abundance: -; v_gene: TRBV5-1; d_gene: TRBD1; j_gene: TRBJ2-2
CDR3nt: TGTGCCAGCACCCTAACGGGACAGGGGTCCTACGAGCAGTACTTC; CDR3aa: CASTLTGQGSYEQYF; abundance: once; v_gene: TRBV28; d_gene: TRBD1; j_gene: TRBJ2-7
CDR3nt: TGTGCCAGCAGTGGGACACGCACAGATACGCAGTATTTT; CDR3aa: CASSGTRTDTQYF; abundance: -; v_gene: TRBV6-5; d_gene: -; j_gene: TRBJ2-3
CDR3nt: TGTGCCAGCAGCTTAGTGGGTGAGCAGTACTTC; CDR3aa: CASSLVGEQYF; abundance: -; v_gene: TRBV7-9; d_gene: -; j_gene: TRBJ2-7
CDR3nt: TGTGCCAGCAGCTTAACTGGAAACACCATATATTTT; CDR3aa: CASSLTGNTIYF; abundance: -; v_gene: TRBV11-1; d_gene: -; j_gene: TRBJ1-3
CDR3nt: TGCGCCAGCAGCCCGACTGGGTGGGGGGAGAGTAGCACAGATACGCAGTATTTT; CDR3aa: CASSPTGWGESSTDTQYF; abundance: -; v_gene: TRBV5-1; d_gene: -; j_gene: TRBJ2-3
CDR3nt: TGCGCCAGCAGTCATGGCGGGAGGCCCGAGCAGTACTTC; CDR3aa: CASSHGGRPEQYF; abundance: -; v_gene: TRBV23-1; d_gene: TRBD2; j_gene: TRBJ2-7
CDR3nt: TGTGCCAGCAGTCGACTAGCGGGAGTTAGAGATACGCAGTATTTT; CDR3aa: CASSRLAGVRDTQYF; abundance: -; v_gene: TRBV11-2; d_gene: TRBD2; j_gene: TRBJ2-3
CDR3nt: TGTGCCTGCCCTAGAGGGGAGTATGGCTACACCTTC; CDR3aa: CACPRGEYGYTF; abundance: -; v_gene: TRBV30; d_gene: -; j_gene: TRBJ1-2
CDR3nt: TGCGCCAGCAGCCAAGATCCACAGGGGGCGTCCTATGGCTACACCTTC; CDR3aa: CASSQDPQGASYGYTF; abundance: -; v_gene: TRBV4-1; d_gene: TRBD1; j_gene: TRBJ1-2
CDR3nt: TGCGCCAGCAGGCGAGAAATCAGTACCGGGGAGCTGTTTTTT; CDR3aa: CASRREISTGELFF; abundance: -; v_gene: TRBV5-1; d_gene: -; j_gene: TRBJ2-2
CDR3nt: TGCGCCAGCAGCTTGGAAGCGGGGGGGCCGAGGACCGGGGAGCTGTTTTTT; CDR3aa: CASSLEAGGPRTGELFF; abundance: -; v_gene: TRBV5-1; d_gene: TRBD2; j_gene: TRBJ2-2
CDR3nt: TGTGCCAGCAGTTTGGCCGGGGGGTTGGCCAAAAACATTCAGTACTTC; CDR3aa: CASSLAGGLAKNIQYF; abundance: -; v_gene: TRBV27; d_gene: TRBD2; j_gene: TRBJ2-4
CDR3nt: TGTGCCAGCAGCGTAGCTAGTGGGGCCTACTCTGGAAACACCATATATTTT; CDR3aa: CASSVASGAYSGNTIYF; abundance: once; v_gene: TRBV9; d_gene: -; j_gene: TRBJ1-3
CDR3nt: TGTGCCAGTAGTATCAGTTCAGGGGACAGAGATACGCAGTATTTT; CDR3aa: CASSISSGDRDTQYF; abundance: -; v_gene: TRBV19; d_gene: TRBD1; j_gene: TRBJ2-3
CDR3nt: TGTGCCAGCAGCTCCAGGGGCCCCACCTACGAGCAGTACTTC; CDR3aa: CASSSRGPTYEQYF; abundance: -; v_gene: TRBV13; d_gene: -; j_gene: TRBJ2-7
CDR3nt: TGTGCCAGCAGTTTAGGGAGCCCGGGACTAGCGGGATTCACAGATACGCAGTATTTT; CDR3aa: CASSLGSPGLAGFTDTQYF; abundance: -; v_gene: TRBV27; d_gene: TRBD2; j_gene: TRBJ2-3
CDR3nt: TGCGCCAGCACCTCAGCGGGAGGGCCCGGGGGGGCAGATACGCAGTATTTT; CDR3aa: CASTSAGGPGGADTQYF; abundance: -; v_gene: TRBV10-1; d_gene: TRBD2; j_gene: TRBJ2-3
CDR3nt: TGTGCCAGCAGCTTAGAGGGGAGTGATAATCAGCCCCAGCATTTT; CDR3aa: CASSLEGSDNQPQHF; abundance: -; v_gene: TRBV7-4; d_gene: -; j_gene: TRBJ1-5
CDR3nt: TGTGCCAGCAGTGACTCGGGGAGCTATGGCTACACCTTC; CDR3aa: CASSDSGSYGYTF; abundance: -; v_gene: TRBV6-4; d_gene: -; j_gene: TRBJ1-2
CDR3nt: TGTGCCAGCAGCCAAGCTCACAGGGTAGGGCAGCCCCAGCATTTT; CDR3aa: CASSQAHRVGQPQHF; abundance: once; v_gene: TRBV4-2; d_gene: -; j_gene: TRBJ1-5
CDR3nt: TGTGCCTGGAGTGTAGAAGTAGCGGGAGAGGGCACAGATACGCAGTATTTT; CDR3aa: CAWSVEVAGEGTDTQYF; abundance: -; v_gene: TRBV30; d_gene: TRBD2; j_gene: TRBJ2-3
CDR3nt: TGCGCCAGCAGCGGAGGACAGCTCAATATTAATGAAAAACTGTTTTTT; CDR3aa: CASSGGQLNINEKLFF; abundance: -; v_gene: TRBV5-1; d_gene: -; j_gene: TRBJ1-4
CDR3nt: TGTGCCAGCAGTTACTCGGCACGGAATTCATATGGCTACACCTTC; CDR3aa: CASSYSARNSYGYTF; abundance: -; v_gene: TRBV6-6; d_gene: -; j_gene: TRBJ1-2
CDR3nt: TGTGCCAGCAGTCTAACAGGGGTGAGGAACTATGGCTACACCTTC; CDR3aa: CASSLTGVRNYGYTF; abundance: -; v_gene: TRBV28; d_gene: TRBD1; j_gene: TRBJ1-2
CDR3nt: TGTGCCAGCAGCCTCTTACCGTGGGATTTCAATGAGCAGTTCTTC; CDR3aa: CASSLLPWDFNEQFF; abundance: -; v_gene: TRBV7-6; d_gene: -; j_gene: TRBJ2-1
CDR3nt: TGTGCCAGCAGTGAAGCAGGCAGCAACGAGCAGTACTTC; CDR3aa: CASSEAGSNEQYF; abundance: once; v_gene: TRBV2; d_gene: -; j_gene: TRBJ2-7
CDR3nt: TGTGCCAGCAGCTTAGGAGCGGGACCGAGATCCTACGAGCAGTACTTC; CDR3aa: CASSLGAGPRSYEQYF; abundance: once; v_gene: TRBV7-6; d_gene: TRBD2; j_gene: TRBJ2-7
CDR3nt: TGCAGCGTTGCGGGCTACACCTTC; CDR3aa: CSVAGYTF; abundance: -; v_gene: TRBV29-1; d_gene: -; j_gene: TRBJ1-2
CDR3nt: TGTGCCAGCAGCTTTTTTGGGGACGAAGAAGCTTTCTTT; CDR3aa: CASSFFGDEEAFF; abundance: -; v_gene: TRBV5-4; d_gene: -; j_gene: TRBJ1-1
CDR3nt: TGTGCCAGCAGAAAGGGGACTAGCGGGAGCTACGAGCAGTACTTC; CDR3aa: CASRKGTSGSYEQYF; abundance: few; v_gene: TRBV6-6; d_gene: TRBD2; j_gene: TRBJ2-7
CDR3nt: TGTGCCAGTAGTCGTGGACTAGCCTACGAGCAGTACTTC; CDR3aa: CASSRGLAYEQYF; abundance: -; v_gene: TRBV19; d_gene: TRBD2; j_gene: TRBJ2-7
CDR3nt: TGCGCCAGTGGGGGAAGCGGTGAGCAGTTCTTC; CDR3aa: CASGGSGEQFF; abundance: -; v_gene: TRBV5-1; d_gene: -; j_gene: TRBJ2-1
CDR3nt: TGTGCCAGCAGCCCCGGCGCGGGAGCCGCCGGGGAGCTGTTTTTT; CDR3aa: CASSPGAGAAGELFF; abundance: -; v_gene: TRBV7-6; d_gene: TRBD2; j_gene: TRBJ2-2
CDR3nt: TGTGCCTGGAGTGTTGGCGGGTCCGGCTCCTACGAGCAGTACTTC; CDR3aa: CAWSVGGSGSYEQYF; abundance: -; v_gene: TRBV30; d_gene: -; j_gene: TRBJ2-7
CDR3nt: TGTGCCAGTAGCCACGGACCCCCGAGAGAAGAGACCCAGTACTTC; CDR3aa: CASSHGPPREETQYF; abundance: -; v_gene: TRBV19; d_gene: -; j_gene: TRBJ2-5
CDR3nt: TGTGCCAGCAGCCTCACGGACTTCCAAGAGACCCAGTACTTC; CDR3aa: CASSLTDFQETQYF; abundance: -; v_gene: TRBV7-9; d_gene: -; j_gene: TRBJ2-5
CDR3nt: TGTGCCGGCAGTCCCCGGGCATACAATGAGCAGTTCTTC; CDR3aa: CAGSPRAYNEQFF; abundance: -; v_gene: TRBV6-1; d_gene: -; j_gene: TRBJ2-1
CDR3nt: TGTGCCAGCAGCTCCGTTGTGAACGAGCAGTACTTC; CDR3aa: CASSSVVNEQYF; abundance: -; v_gene: TRBV7-6; d_gene: -; j_gene: TRBJ2-7
CDR3nt: TGCGCCAGCAGCACGCCAAGCGGGAGGGGTACCGGGGAGCTGTTTTTT; CDR3aa: CASSTPSGRGTGELFF; abundance: -; v_gene: TRBV5-1; d_gene: TRBD2; j_gene: TRBJ2-2
CDR3nt: TGCGCCAGCAGCCACACCAGGGACGGCTCCTACGAGCAGTACTTC; CDR3aa: CASSHTRDGSYEQYF; abundance: -; v_gene: TRBV4-1; d_gene: -; j_gene: TRBJ2-7
CDR3nt: TGTGCCAGCAGCTCAGGCCCGGGGACAGGGGGAGCTAGCACAGATACGCAGTATTTT; CDR3aa: CASSSGPGTGGASTDTQYF; abundance: -; v_gene: TRBV7-9; d_gene: TRBD1; j_gene: TRBJ2-3
CDR3nt: TGTGCCAGCAGACCTGACAGAGGGGGGAATCAGCCCCAGCATTTT; CDR3aa: CASRPDRGGNQPQHF; abundance: -; v_gene: TRBV28; d_gene: -; j_gene: TRBJ1-5
CDR3nt: TGTGCCAGCATCGGGTTTTTTAGGGAAAAACTGTTTTTT; CDR3aa: CASIGFFREKLFF; abundance: -; v_gene: TRBV27; d_gene: -; j_gene: TRBJ1-4
CDR3nt: TGCGCCAGCAGCTCGGGACTAGCGGGATGGGAGCAGTTCTTC; CDR3aa: CASSSGLAGWEQFF; abundance: -; v_gene: TRBV5-1; d_gene: TRBD2; j_gene: TRBJ2-1
CDR3nt: TGCAGCGTTGAGGAGGCAGGGATGAACTATGGCTACACCTTC; CDR3aa: CSVEEAGMNYGYTF; abundance: -; v_gene: TRBV29-1; d_gene: -; j_gene: TRBJ1-2
CDR3nt: TGTGCCAGCAGTTATAACACCTACGAGCAGTACTTC; CDR3aa: CASSYNTYEQYF; abundance: -; v_gene: TRBV6-1; d_gene: -; j_gene: TRBJ2-7
CDR3nt: TGCGCCAGCACCAAATTAGGGCGGGACAGGGCGCTGCCTAACTATGGCTACACCTTC; CDR3aa: CASTKLGRDRALPNYGYTF; abundance: -; v_gene: TRBV5-1; d_gene: TRBD1; j_gene: TRBJ1-2
CDR3nt: TGTGCCAGCAGACACAGGGATGGATATGGCTACACCTTC; CDR3aa: CASRHRDGYGYTF; abundance: -; v_gene: TRBV6-1; d_gene: -; j_gene: TRBJ1-2
CDR3nt: TGCGCCAGCAGCCCGGGGGCCAATACGCAGTATTTT; CDR3aa: CASSPGANTQYF; abundance: once; v_gene: TRBV5-1; d_gene: -; j_gene: TRBJ2-3
CDR3nt: TGCAGCGCTGCTGACAGCTCCTACAATGAGCAGTTCTTC; CDR3aa: CSAADSSYNEQFF; abundance: -; v_gene: TRBV29-1; d_gene: -; j_gene: TRBJ2-1
CDR3nt: TGTGCCAGCTCAGATGGCACAGATACGCAGTATTTT; CDR3aa: CASSDGTDTQYF; abundance: -; v_gene: TRBV5-4; d_gene: -; j_gene: TRBJ2-3
CDR3nt: TGTGCCAGCAGTGAAACGGGAGGGGATTACAATGAGCAATTCTTC; CDR3aa: CASSETGGDYNEQFF; abundance: -; v_gene: TRBV6-4; d_gene: TRBD2; j_gene: TRBJ2-1
CDR3nt: TGTGCCAGCAGCGTAGCGGGGGGGCCATACGAGCAGTACTTC; CDR3aa: CASSVAGGPYEQYF; abundance: -; v_gene: TRBV9; d_gene: TRBD2; j_gene: TRBJ2-7
CDR3nt: TGTGCCAGCAGCAACCGGGACGGAACAAGCAATCAGCCCCAGCATTTT; CDR3aa: CASSNRDGTSNQPQHF; abundance: once; v_gene: TRBV21-1; d_gene: -; j_gene: TRBJ1-5